This TCR beta chain was sequenced in a study of blood T cell repertoires in COVID-19. The overall study: Some COVID-19 samples were acute and others convalescent; all came from the United States, Italy and Spain.

The CDR3 extends over 13 amino acids. Germline V gene data show CDR1 as SGHTS and CDR2 as YDEGEE. The V end was cut by 2 bases, the J end by 5 bases, with 7 bases between. In the authors' methods: The authors estimated nucleated cell counts from reference gene primer amplification. Produced via immunoSEQ multiplex PCR; TCRdb's table is partial and in-frame only. D and trimming were read from the DNA, whereas the V and J calls and clone size are those reported in that table. The sample records some 180,000 clones, 84% being singletons. This clone was observed a single time. Cohorts were determined from participant-reported clinical history.

This TCR was recovered from a woman between 25 and 40 years old who had been exposed to COVID-19. Sequenced material: PBMCs or T cells enriched from blood (not recorded which). This sequence joins TRBV5-8 and TRBJ1-4; D not certain. The CDR3: CASSLLINEKLFF. The CDR3 DNA reads as TGTGCCAGCAGCTTACTAATAAATGAAAAACTGTTTTTT.